This TCR beta chain was recorded in a study of metastatic and nonmetastatic thyroid tumors. Study details: Blood and tumor or nodule tissue repertoires from malignant and benign thyroid patients were compared.

Source study methods: To classify distant metastasis in papillary thyroid cancer, a model was built from CDR3 differences across clinicopathological groups. Using MiXCR, TCRdb re-called clones from the PCR reads. These V and J calls derive from TCRdb rather than the authors' analysis. Here the sample spans roughly 19,000 clones, roughly 22% being singletons. This clone was picked up many times. All patients were treatment-naive before thyroid surgery. Trimming removed 1 base at V and 5 bases at J, with 17 bases between. Germline CDR1 reads SGHNT; CDR2 reads YENEEA. The CDR3 totals 16 residues. Input material: tumor tissue. The receptor comes from a male donor with papillary thyroid cancer or a benign thyroid nodule (not recorded which). Some clones in this sample may be carry-over from other donors' samples. The chain is built from TRBV11-3 and TRBJ2-5; TRBD1 is a possible D gene (5 bases). The CDR3 reads CASSLVASGIGETQYF. The CDR3 DNA is TGTGCCAGCAGCTTAGTCGCTTCAGGGATAGGGGAGACCCAGTACTTC.